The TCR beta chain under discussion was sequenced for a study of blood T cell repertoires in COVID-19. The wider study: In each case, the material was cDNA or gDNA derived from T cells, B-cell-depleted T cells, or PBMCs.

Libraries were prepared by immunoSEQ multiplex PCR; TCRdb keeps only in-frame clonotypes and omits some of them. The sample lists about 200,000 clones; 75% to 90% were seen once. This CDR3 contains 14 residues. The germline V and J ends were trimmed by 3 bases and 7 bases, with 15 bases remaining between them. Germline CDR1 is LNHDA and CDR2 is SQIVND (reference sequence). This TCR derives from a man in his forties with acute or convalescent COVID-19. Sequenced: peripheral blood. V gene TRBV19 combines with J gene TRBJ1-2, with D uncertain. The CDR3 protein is CASSIPAAPGGYTF. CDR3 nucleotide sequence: TGTGCCAGTAGTATCCCGGCGGCCCCTGGTGGCTACACCTTC.